The 30 T cell receptor beta chains in this list originate from one sample, sequenced in a study of T cell clusters in autoimmune cytopenias. TRB was amplified by touch-down multiplex PCR, primer pools A and B combined. TCRdb reprocessed the multiplex PCR reads and stores each CDR3 protein as one record, lacking DNA. The listing records under 600 distinct CDR3 sequences. Each sample's input was approximately 270 ng genomic DNA, about 38,000 genome equivalents. The material sequenced was peripheral blood. All receptors derive from a human donor with an autoimmune cytopenia or autoimmune hepatitis (not recorded which).

Judged by frequency, this clonotype is medium-sized (0.01 to 0.1%). This sequence joins TRBV19 and TRBJ2-1; TCRdb's D call of TRBD2 is untestable without DNA. The CDR3 is made up of 15 amino acids. The germline CDR1 and CDR2 sequences are LNHDA and SQIVND (reference sequence). The CDR3 sequence is CASSITSGNHNEQFF. The complete variable domain, with remaining parts taken from reference TRBV19 and TRBJ2-1, reads DGGITQSPKYLFRKEGQNVTLSCEQNLNHDAMYWYRQDPGQGLRLIYYSQIVNDFQKGDIAEGYSVSREKKESFPLTVTSAQKNPTAFYLCASSITSGNHNEQFFGPGTRLTVL.

This rearrangement joins TRBV12-3 or TRBV12-4 to TRBJ1-5. CDR3 length: 14 amino acids. The CDR3 spells CASSLRRDNQPQHF.

This clonotype counts as medium-sized by frequency. The chain couples TRBV7-2 to TRBJ2-2. This CDR3 contains 13 residues. Germline CDR1 SGHTA, CDR2 FQGNSA. The CDR3 loop is CASSRTNTGELFF.

This chain joins TRBV5-6 and TRBJ2-6; TCRdb picks TRBD1, but there is no DNA to check that call. The CDR3 totals 15 residues. Germline values: CDR1 SGHDT, CDR2 YYEEEE. CDR3 protein: CASRPRGAGANVLTF.

Frequency places this clonotype as medium-sized. The rearrangement links TRBV20-1 to TRBJ1-1; the D gene TCRdb calls, TRBD1, cannot be checked with no DNA. Germline CDR1 reads DFQATT; CDR2 reads SNEGSKA (reference sequence). The CDR3 sequence is 16 residues long. The CDR3 spells CSARSESWDANTEAFF.

This clonotype registers large by frequency. The V and J genes are TRBV12-3 or TRBV12-4 and TRBJ2-3. The CDR3 runs 14 residues. This chain's CDR3 is CASSSIGMHDTQYF.

J is TRBJ2-3 and V is TRBV5-6; the TRBD2 assignment by TCRdb is unverifiable without DNA. The CDR3 spans 16 residues. Germline V gives CDR1 SGHDT, CDR2 YYEEEE. The CDR3 region is CASSLTPLAGEDTQYF.

The chain is built from TRBV10-3 and TRBJ1-1. There are 14 residues in the CDR3. The germline V gene has CDR1 ENHRY and CDR2 SYGVKD. This CDR3 reads CAISEAGPDTEAFF.

This clonotype is deemed large by its frequency. This chain links TRBV19 with TRBJ1-6; TCRdb reports TRBD1, a call that lacks DNA to check it against. The CDR3 contains 13 residues. Germline-derived CDR1 and CDR2 are LNHDA and SQIVND (reference sequence). The CDR3 here is CATSTGNGSPLHF.

This clonotype ranks as medium-sized (0.01 to 0.1%) in terms of frequency. CDR3 in amino acids: CAWSRGANYGYTF. This sequence joins TRBV30 and TRBJ1-2; TCRdb designates TRBD1, a call that cannot be tested without DNA. The CDR3 is made up of 13 amino acids. Germline V gene lookup returns CDR1 GTSNPN and CDR2 SVGIG (reference sequence).

In terms of frequency, this clonotype is medium-sized (0.01 to 0.1%). The genes are TRBV20-1 and TRBJ2-3; TCRdb lists TRBD1, though no DNA is available to test this call. The CDR3 extends over 15 amino acids. Germline CDR1 is DFQATT and CDR2 is SNEGSKA (reference sequence). The chain's CDR3 is CSARDDGGVTDTQYF.

The V gene is TRBV12-3 or TRBV12-4, the J gene TRBJ1-5; TCRdb returns TRBD1, unconfirmable since there is no DNA. CDR3 length equals 14 residues. The CDR3 reads CASSLGQGNQPQHF.

This clonotype registers medium-sized by frequency. This chain connects TRBV29-1 to TRBJ2-3; TCRdb gives TRBD1 as the D gene, but with no DNA this cannot be confirmed. Germline CDR1 SQVTM, CDR2 ANQGSEA. This CDR3 spans 18 amino acids. The CDR3 loop is CSVEKGGRTVGLQDTQYF.

The rearrangement uses TRBV6-5 and TRBJ1-1. Germline values: CDR1 MNHEY, CDR2 SVGAGI. The CDR3 loop spans 13 amino acids. The CDR3: CASSVMRDTEAFF.

This clonotype shows up as medium-sized by frequency. The chain links TRBV6-2 or TRBV6-3 to TRBJ2-1; checking the TCRdb D call of TRBD1 is not possible without DNA. CDR1 MNHEY and CDR2 SVGEGT come from the germline V gene. The CDR3 is made up of 14 amino acids. The CDR3 is CASSYSSSTGIAFF.

This clonotype shows up as medium-sized by frequency. The chain employs TRBV30 and TRBJ1-6; the TCRdb D gene call, TRBD1, has no DNA to confirm it. The germline gives CDR1 GTSNPN, CDR2 SVGIG (reference sequence). The CDR3 runs 13 residues. The CDR3 spells CAWAGQGFSPLHF.

This clonotype is deemed medium-sized by its frequency. This chain links TRBV18 with TRBJ2-2; TCRdb outputs TRBD1, but without DNA this stays unchecked. CDR1 is KGHSH and CDR2 is LQKENI in the germline V gene. This CDR3 has 15 residues. CDR3 sequence reads: CASSQQGAHTGELFF.

The CDR3 loop is CASRGQGRNYEQYF. The rearrangement uses TRBV14 and TRBJ2-7; TCRdb selects TRBD1, and the lack of DNA leaves this call unchecked. Germline V CDR1 and CDR2: SGHDN, FVKESK. The CDR3 contains 14 residues.

V usage is TRBV4-1 and J usage is TRBJ2-1; TCRdb's assignment of TRBD2 cannot be checked, as there is no DNA. The CDR3 extends over 16 amino acids. The germline gives CDR1 MGHRA, CDR2 YSYEKL. The CDR3 spells CASSRHASGGYNEQFF.

J is TRBJ2-1 and V is TRBV7-6; lacking DNA, the TRBD1 call made by TCRdb goes unchecked. Germline V gene lookup returns CDR1 SGHVS and CDR2 FNYEAQ. This CDR3 spans 14 amino acids. The CDR3 loop is CASSHGGGRNEQFF.

The J gene is TRBJ1-2, the V gene TRBV29-1; TCRdb reports TRBD1, a call that lacks DNA to check it against. This CDR3 is 12 amino acids long. Germline-derived CDR1 and CDR2 are SQVTM and ANQGSEA. CDR3 in amino acids: CSVGGVSYGYTF.

The V and J genes are TRBV20-1 and TRBJ1-5; the D gene TCRdb calls, TRBD1, cannot be checked with no DNA. The CDR3 contains 16 residues. CDR1 DFQATT and CDR2 SNEGSKA come from the germline V gene (reference sequence). CDR3 loop: CSARAGTGGNNQPQHF.

The V call is TRBV15, the J call TRBJ2-5; the D gene TCRdb calls, TRBD1, cannot be checked with no DNA. Germline-derived CDR1 and CDR2 are LNHNV and YYDKDF (reference sequence). The length of the CDR3 is 13 residues. The CDR3 region is CATSRGVVETQYF. The full variable domain, completed using reference TRBV15 and TRBJ2-5, is DAMVIQNPRYQVTQFGKPVTLSCSQTLNHNVMYWYQQKSSQAPKLLFHYYDKDFNNEADTPDNFQSRRPNTSFCFLDIRSPGLGDTAMYLCATSRGVVETQYFGPGTRLLVL.

This clonotype is medium-sized by frequency. This chain uses TRBV12-3 or TRBV12-4 with TRBJ1-2; TCRdb's D call of TRBD1 is untestable without DNA. The CDR3 covers 15 residues. CDR3 region: CASSLWDRENYGYTF.

This clonotype is medium-sized (0.01 to 0.1%) by frequency. This chain uses TRBV10-2 with TRBJ2-3; TCRdb designates TRBD1, a call that cannot be tested without DNA. The V gene's germline CDR1 is WSHSY and CDR2 SAAADI. The CDR3 covers 15 residues. The CDR3 is CASSEGTGGADTQYF.

This chain links TRBV20-1 with TRBJ2-5; TCRdb designates TRBD1, a call that cannot be tested without DNA. This CDR3 has 13 residues. Germline-derived CDR1 and CDR2 are DFQATT and SNEGSKA (reference sequence). This chain's CDR3 is CSSSTGRIETQYF.

This clonotype is classed as large by frequency. The rearrangement joins TRBV6-4 to TRBJ2-5; TCRdb designates TRBD1, a call that cannot be tested without DNA. The CDR3 is 15 residues long. CDR1 and CDR2 (germline): MRHNA, SNTAGT. CDR3 region: CARRVRGGPQETQYF.

This chain links TRBV10-3 with TRBJ2-1; TCRdb lists TRBD1, though no DNA is available to test this call. Germline V gives CDR1 ENHRY, CDR2 SYGVKD. This CDR3 contains 17 residues. This CDR3 reads CAISELRGGTRSNEQFF.

By frequency, this clonotype registers medium-sized. This chain connects TRBV5-1 to TRBJ2-3; TCRdb lists TRBD2, though no DNA is available to test this call. The CDR3 runs to 15 residues. Germline loops: CDR1 SGHRS, CDR2 YFSETQ. This chain's CDR3 is CASSLARDFTDTQYF.

The chain uses TRBV5-3 and TRBJ1-2; absent DNA, TCRdb's TRBD1 call cannot be checked. TRBV5-3 is an ORF; its function is uncertain. The CDR3 is made up of 14 amino acids. CDR3 in amino acids: CASNNLGQIYGYTF.